This is a list of T cell receptor beta chains from one sample in a study of blood T cell repertoires in COVID-19. The table came from immunoSEQ multiplex PCR; TCRdb's copy has only in-frame clones and leaves some out. The sample contains 30,000 to 40,000 clones, roughly nine tenths of which appear only once. The sequenced sample was peripheral blood. The receptors come from a woman in her twenties or thirties in a cohort sampled during active COVID-19. The CDR3 runs from the conserved cysteine through the conserved F or W. D genes are given only for firm matches. Size is stated for part of the rows, as once, few or many counts, or as a class when the clone is expanded.

D: .
size: .
J: TRBJ1-1
V: TRBV6-5
CDR3: CASRLSESEAFF
DNA: TGTGCCAGCAGGCTTAGCGAGTCTGAAGCTTTCTTT

D: .
size: once
J: TRBJ2-5
V: TRBV14
CDR3: CASSQGQTQYF
DNA: TGTGCCAGCAGCCAGGGGCAGACCCAGTACTTC

D: .
size: .
J: TRBJ1-2
V: TRBV27
CDR3: CASSLEGGDGYTF
DNA: TGTGCCAGCAGTTTGGAGGGGGGGGATGGCTACACCTTC

D: .
size: .
J: TRBJ2-2
V: TRBV18
CDR3: CASSTTANTGELFF
DNA: TGTGCCAGCTCCACGACTGCGAACACCGGGGAGCTGTTTTTT

D: .
size: .
J: TRBJ1-2
V: TRBV6-5
CDR3: CASHKGGWGGGYTF
DNA: TGTGCCAGCCACAAGGGGGGGTGGGGCGGCGGCTACACCTTC

D: TRBD1
size: .
J: TRBJ1-1
V: TRBV5-1
CDR3: CASSLRTGGAWTEAFF
DNA: TGCGCCAGCAGCTTGAGGACAGGGGGCGCGTGGACTGAAGCTTTCTTT

D: .
size: .
J: TRBJ1-6
V: TRBV28
CDR3: CAIGQSYNSPLHF
DNA: TGTGCCATCGGACAGAGCTATAATTCACCCCTCCACTTT

D: .
size: once
J: TRBJ1-4
V: TRBV4-1
CDR3: CASSQGPRGGTNEKLFF
DNA: TGCGCCAGCAGCCAAGGGCCACGCGGGGGCACAAATGAAAAACTGTTTTTT

D: TRBD1
size: few
J: TRBJ1-2
V: TRBV6-1
CDR3: CASSEWTGPNYGYTF
DNA: TGTGCCAGCAGTGAATGGACAGGCCCAAACTATGGCTACACCTTC

D: .
size: .
J: TRBJ1-6
V: TRBV19
CDR3: CASTALGAGNSPLHF
DNA: TGTGCCAGTACCGCCCTGGGGGCCGGGAATTCACCCCTCCACTTT

D: .
size: .
J: TRBJ2-3
V: TRBV6-6
CDR3: CASSYPSVGTDTQYF
DNA: TGTGCCAGCAGCTACCCCTCGGTTGGCACAGATACGCAGTATTTT

D: TRBD2
size: .
J: TRBJ2-7
V: TRBV11-2
CDR3: CASSSWPASGFEQYF
DNA: TGTGCCAGCAGCTCCTGGCCGGCTAGCGGGTTCGAGCAGTACTTC

D: .
size: .
J: TRBJ1-6
V: TRBV3-1/TRBV3-2
CDR3: CASSHQARGPLGALHF
DNA: TGTGCCAGCAGCCACCAGGCCAGGGGCCCCTTGGGGGCCCTCCACTTT

D: .
size: .
J: TRBJ1-1
V: TRBV19
CDR3: CASSIGLEAFF
DNA: TGTGCCAGTAGTATAGGTCTCGAAGCTTTCTTT

D: .
size: .
J: TRBJ2-2
V: TRBV19
CDR3: CASSISGAGTGELFF
DNA: TGTGCCAGTAGTATTTCTGGAGCAGGGACCGGGGAGCTGTTTTTT

D: TRBD2
size: once
J: TRBJ2-1
V: TRBV27
CDR3: CASSYELAAEQFF
DNA: TGTGCCAGCAGTTATGAACTAGCGGCTGAGCAGTTCTTC

D: TRBD2
size: .
J: TRBJ2-1
V: TRBV10-3
CDR3: CAISKNQGTSGTNEQFF
DNA: TGTGCCATCAGTAAAAACCAAGGGACTAGCGGGACTAATGAGCAGTTCTTC

D: .
size: .
J: TRBJ2-4
V: TRBV4-1
CDR3: CASSQEGVGKNIQYF
DNA: TGCGCCAGCAGCCAAGAAGGGGTGGGCAAAAACATTCAGTACTTC

D: .
size: .
J: TRBJ1-1
V: TRBV19
CDR3: CASSPRGAAMNTEAFF
DNA: TGTGCCAGTAGTCCAAGGGGCGCCGCGATGAACACTGAAGCTTTCTTT

D: TRBD1
size: once
J: TRBJ1-2
V: TRBV11-2
CDR3: CASSPGTGMIYGYTF
DNA: TGTGCCAGCAGTCCCGGGACAGGGATGATCTATGGCTACACCTTC

D: .
size: .
J: TRBJ2-7
V: TRBV29-1
CDR3: CSVAGDTTYEQYF
DNA: TGCAGCGTTGCTGGGGACACTACCTACGAGCAGTACTTC

D: .
size: .
J: TRBJ2-7
V: TRBV6-1
CDR3: CASRGGGSSYEQYF
DNA: TGTGCCTCCAGGGGCGGGGGATCCTCCTACGAGCAGTACTTC

D: .
size: .
J: TRBJ2-3
V: TRBV6-5
CDR3: CASSNRNGADTQYF
DNA: TGTGCCAGCAGTAACAGGAACGGAGCAGATACGCAGTATTTT

D: .
size: once
J: TRBJ2-5
V: TRBV5-1
CDR3: CASSLVGEETQYF
DNA: TGCGCCAGCAGCTTGGTAGGGGAAGAGACCCAGTACTTC

D: .
size: .
J: TRBJ2-6
V: TRBV18
CDR3: CASSPVATGANVLTF
DNA: TGTGCCAGCTCACCAGTAGCAACCGGGGCCAACGTCCTGACTTTC

D: TRBD2
size: .
J: TRBJ2-2
V: TRBV7-8
CDR3: CASSLPTSGGSTGELFF
DNA: TGTGCCAGCAGCTTACCCACTAGCGGTGGGAGCACCGGGGAGCTGTTTTTT

D: .
size: .
J: TRBJ1-4
V: TRBV3-1/TRBV3-2
CDR3: CASSPLKRATNEKLFF
DNA: TGTGCCAGCAGCCCCCTAAAGCGGGCAACTAATGAAAAACTGTTTTTT

D: TRBD1
size: once
J: TRBJ1-5
V: TRBV19
CDR3: CASSMVTGNQPQHF
DNA: TGTGCCAGTAGTATGGTGACAGGGAATCAGCCCCAGCATTTT

D: .
size: .
J: TRBJ2-7
V: TRBV6-5
CDR3: CASRNNYYYEQYF
DNA: TGTGCCAGCAGAAATAACTACTACTACGAGCAGTACTTC

D: TRBD1
size: .
J: TRBJ2-5
V: TRBV19
CDR3: CASSPRGQGLQETQYF
DNA: TGTGCCAGTAGTCCCAGGGGGCAGGGGCTCCAAGAGACCCAGTACTTC

D: .
size: once
J: TRBJ1-2
V: TRBV18
CDR3: CASSPRDYYGYTF
DNA: TGTGCCAGCTCACCAAGGGACTATTATGGCTACACCTTC

D: .
size: .
J: TRBJ2-3
V: TRBV24-1
CDR3: CATSDLGRGPDTQYF
DNA: TGTGCCACCAGTGATTTAGGCAGGGGCCCAGATACGCAGTATTTT

D: TRBD1
size: few
J: TRBJ1-1
V: TRBV6-1
CDR3: CASSDHGQGAEAFF
DNA: TGTGCCAGCAGTGATCATGGACAGGGTGCAGAAGCTTTCTTT

D: TRBD2
size: .
J: TRBJ2-5
V: TRBV7-3
CDR3: CASSPLAGKETQYF
DNA: TGTGCCAGCAGCCCCCTAGCGGGAAAAGAGACCCAGTACTTC

D: .
size: few
J: TRBJ1-1
V: TRBV7-2
CDR3: CASSLGQSGTEAFF
DNA: TGTGCCAGCAGCTTGGGACAAAGTGGAACTGAAGCTTTCTTT

D: TRBD2
size: .
J: TRBJ2-1
V: TRBV6-5
CDR3: CASRFSGGNNEQFF
DNA: TGTGCCAGCAGATTTAGCGGGGGGAACAATGAGCAGTTCTTC

D: .
size: .
J: TRBJ1-5
V: TRBV24-1
CDR3: CATSDLGSGQPQHF
DNA: TGTGCCACCAGTGATTTGGGGTCAGGTCAGCCCCAGCATTTT

D: .
size: .
J: TRBJ2-5
V: TRBV28
CDR3: CASSLGGSGEQETQYF
DNA: TGTGCCAGCAGTTTAGGGGGTAGCGGAGAACAAGAGACCCAGTACTTC

D: TRBD2
size: .
J: TRBJ2-7
V: TRBV11-2
CDR3: CASSLPHSGSSYEQYF
DNA: TGTGCCAGCAGCTTACCCCATAGCGGGAGCTCCTACGAGCAGTACTTC

D: TRBD1
size: .
J: TRBJ1-5
V: TRBV5-6
CDR3: CASSLGTASNQPQHF
DNA: TGTGCCAGCAGTCTCGGGACAGCTAGCAATCAGCCCCAGCATTTT

D: .
size: .
J: TRBJ1-6
V: TRBV4-1
CDR3: CASSQDYRDGSYNSPLHF
DNA: TGCGCCAGCAGCCAAGACTACAGGGACGGCTCCTATAATTCACCCCTCCACTTT

D: .
size: few
J: TRBJ1-5
V: TRBV2
CDR3: CASSDRGANNQPQHF
DNA: TGTGCCAGCAGTGATCGGGGGGCGAACAATCAGCCCCAGCATTTT

D: TRBD2
size: .
J: TRBJ2-7
V: TRBV6-2/TRBV6-3
CDR3: CASSLTLAGGYEQYF
DNA: TGTGCCAGCAGTTTGACTCTAGCGGGAGGATACGAGCAGTACTTC

D: TRBD1
size: .
J: TRBJ1-3
V: TRBV6-1
CDR3: CASSEPGQGAGNTIYF
DNA: TGTGCCAGCAGTGAACCGGGACAGGGGGCTGGAAACACCATATATTTT

D: .
size: .
J: TRBJ2-7
V: TRBV21-1
CDR3: CASSKYKGDEQYF
DNA: TGTGCCAGCAGCAAATATAAGGGGGACGAGCAGTACTTC

D: TRBD2
size: .
J: TRBJ2-1
V: TRBV5-1
CDR3: CASSPGTSGRIYNEQFF
DNA: TGCGCCAGCAGCCCCGGGACTAGCGGGAGGATTTACAATGAGCAGTTCTTC

D: .
size: once
J: TRBJ2-5
V: TRBV9
CDR3: CASSEGLGETQYF
DNA: TGTGCCAGCAGTGAGGGCTTGGGGGAGACCCAGTACTTC

D: .
size: .
J: TRBJ1-4
V: TRBV2
CDR3: CASMRVLPSPTNEKLFF
DNA: TGTGCCAGCATGCGGGTCCTCCCTTCCCCAACTAATGAAAAACTGTTTTTT

D: .
size: .
J: TRBJ2-7
V: TRBV4-1
CDR3: CASSRDNYEQYF
DNA: TGCGCCAGCAGCCGGGACAACTACGAGCAGTACTTC

D: .
size: .
J: TRBJ1-6
V: TRBV28
CDR3: CASSPMTGNYNSPLHF
DNA: TGTGCCAGCAGTCCCATGACAGGTAATTATAATTCACCCCTCCACTTT

D: TRBD2
size: .
J: TRBJ2-2
V: TRBV11-3
CDR3: CASSSLGGQTGELFF
DNA: TGTGCCAGCAGCTCTCTGGGAGGGCAAACCGGGGAGCTGTTTTTT

D: .
size: .
J: TRBJ1-4
V: TRBV19
CDR3: CASSIGGLKRREKLFF
DNA: TGTGCCAGTAGTATAGGCGGACTTAAGAGAAGGGAAAAACTGTTTTTT

D: TRBD1
size: .
J: TRBJ2-7
V: TRBV5-6
CDR3: CASSDRTGVLYEQYF
DNA: TGTGCCAGCAGCGACCGAACAGGGGTTCTCTACGAGCAGTACTTC

D: .
size: .
J: TRBJ2-2
V: TRBV3-1/TRBV3-2
CDR3: CASSRTRTGELFF
DNA: TGTGCCAGCAGCCGCACTAGGACCGGGGAGCTGTTTTTT